The clone carrying this T cell receptor beta chain appeared once. As yet, its antigen is unknown. Second-dose intervals near 4 or 12 weeks were combined. The sample belongs to a study of T cell responses to AZD1222 COVID-19 vaccine. Study outcomes and limitations: Only a handful of AZD1222 recipients were seropositive at baseline.

Here immunoSEQ multiplex PCR was the method, and the copy in TCRdb shows in-frame clones only, minus some. Of 190,000 or so clones listed, approximately 93% are singletons. Material: peripheral blood, obtained 28 days after the second AZD1222 dose. This sequence originates from an adult who received the AZD1222 COVID-19 vaccine.

CDR3 loop: CASSLLGDGEGEQFF. CDR3 in DNA: TGTGCCAGCAGCTTACTAGGAGACGGGGAGGGAGAGCAGTTCTTC. The chain links TRBV7-2 to TRBJ2-1; 7 nucleotides match TRBD2. The CDR3 is 15 amino acids. Germline trimming cut 2 bases from V and 10 bases from J; bases unmatched to any gene: 11. From germline, CDR1 is SGHTA and CDR2 FQGNSA.